Each of the 31 T cell receptor beta chains below was sequenced from the same sample in a study of spatial heterogeneity in lung cancer (dated by TCRdb to between 2018 and 2020). Results the study describes overall, beyond this receptor: The tumor nonsynonymous mutation count correlated with the number of expanded alpha and beta TCRs within the tumor.

Their specific antigens are unknown. The library was obtained by 5' RACE. Sequencing was carried out with a NextSeq 500. The public reads were reprocessed in TCRdb via fastp at Q25 and MiXCR, keeping in-frame beta chains. Rows are unified per CDR3 protein, each entry keeping the most common DNA and genes. This sample comprises around 6,200 distinct CDR3 sequences, 14% of them detected only once. The ten largest clones take up roughly 9.8% of the sample. This sample's time point label indicates: sample taken at primary tumor resection. The material sequenced was lung tumor tissue, taken at surgery. The receptor set was obtained from a male donor with early-stage non-small cell lung cancer.

Note on this clonotype: The library was prepared for alpha chains; this beta chain is a stray read, so its frequency means little. For the CDR3, the DNA is TGTGCCAGCAGCTACAGGGTTAGCAATCAGCCCCAGCATTTT. As protein: CASSYRVSNQPQHF. The genes are TRBV7-2 and TRBJ1-5; possible D gene TRBD1, 6 bases. V lost 4 bases and J lost 0, with 7 bases in between. From germline, CDR1 is SGHTA and CDR2 FQGNSA. CDR3 length: 14 residues.

This clonotype was counted a single time. In a library made to pick up alpha chains, this beta chain is a stray read with a size that means little. The J gene is TRBJ1-5, the V gene TRBV7-4, with D unresolved. Germline CDR1 reads SGHVT; CDR2 reads SQSDAQ. The V gene lost 6 bases and the J gene lost 0 bases, with 21 bases spanning the gap. This CDR3 region has 18 residues. CDR3: CASRNTHDALCSNQPQHF. CDR3 coding DNA: TGTGCCAGCAGAAACACTCATGATGCACTGTGTAGCAATCAGCCCCAGCATTTT. The whole variable domain, remainder taken from reference TRBV7-4 and TRBJ1-5, is GAGVSQSPRYKVAKRGRDVALRCDSISGHVTLYWYRQTLGQGSEVLTYSQSDAQRDKSGRPSGRFSAERPERSVSTLKIQRTEQGDSAVYLCASRNTHDALCSNQPQHFGDGTRLSIL.

This clonotype was detected ten times or more. Within a library made for alpha chains, this beta chain is off target, and its count is uninformative. The chain uses TRBV5-4 and TRBJ2-7, with no clear D. V lost 0 bases and J lost 4, with 14 bases in between. The CDR3 loop spans 15 amino acids. Germline CDR1 reads SGHNT; CDR2 reads YYREEE (reference sequence). In DNA form, the CDR3 reads TGTGCCAGCAGCTTGGAACTCGAGGACCGTTACGAGCAGTACTTC. Its protein product is CASSLELEDRYEQYF.

This clonotype was counted only a few times. The size of this beta chain means little, since it is a stray read in a library made for alpha chains. The V gene is TRBV20-1, the J gene TRBJ1-1, with TRBD1 identical over 10 bases. Germline V gives CDR1 DFQATT, CDR2 SNEGSKA (reference sequence). This CDR3 contains 14 residues. The junction had 6 bases not matched to a gene; V was cut back by 5 bases and J by 3 bases. The CDR3 protein is CSAGDRGWHTEAFF. The DNA of the CDR3 is TGCAGTGCTGGGGACAGGGGTTGGCACACTGAAGCTTTCTTT.

This clonotype was counted between two and nine times. This beta chain came through as a stray read in a library set up for alpha chains, and its size says little. The J gene is TRBJ1-3, the V gene TRBV12-3 or TRBV12-4; D gene uncertain. The CDR3 contains 12 residues. The V gene lost 6 bases and the J gene lost 6 bases, with 9 bases spanning the gap. The CDR3 reads CASSPGSNTIYF. The CDR3 DNA follows: TGTGCCAGCAGCCCTGGCTCAAACACCATATATTTT.

Comments on this clonotype: This beta chain is a stray sequence in a library constructed for alpha chains; its clone size is not meaningful. The chain uses TRBV12-5 and TRBJ2-7; no firm D call. V was pared by 2 bases and J by 0 bases, with 17 bases between. The CDR3 sequence is 17 residues long. CDR1 and CDR2 from the germline V gene are LGHNT and FRNRAP. CDR3: CASGLPPSGPTSYEQYF. In DNA form, the CDR3 reads TGTGCTAGTGGTTTGCCCCCTTCCGGGCCCACCTCCTACGAGCAGTACTTC.

With respect to this clonotype: This beta chain lies outside the target of a library built for alpha chains; its clone size means little. The gene calls are TRBV11-3 and TRBJ2-2, with D hard to call. Trimming took off 8 bases at V and 3 bases at J, with 10 bases between the two ends. The CDR3 extends over 13 amino acids. CDR1 SGHNT and CDR2 YENEEA come from the germline V gene. The chain's CDR3 is CASGSPDTGELFF. The CDR3 region has the DNA TGTGCCAGCGGCAGCCCCGACACCGGGGAGCTGTTTTTT.

By sample fraction, this clonotype is medium-sized. With the library built for alpha chains, this beta chain is off target and its frequency is not meaningful. The chain carries TRBV5-4 and TRBJ2-3, with a weak D call TRBD2 (5 bases). Trimming removed 2 bases from V and 5 bases from J, with 12 bases in between. The germline V gene encodes CDR1 SGHNT and CDR2 YYREEE (reference sequence). This CDR3 contains 14 residues. The CDR3 region is CASSLRGSGDTQYF. CDR3 nucleotides: TGTGCCAGCAGCTTAAGAGGGAGCGGAGATACGCAGTATTTT.

For this clonotype: This beta chain was picked up by a library intended for alpha chains and is off target, so its count carries little meaning. J is TRBJ2-3 and V is TRBV9; D is unresolved. V lost 0 bases and J 1 base, leaving 15 bases between the germline ends. This CDR3 is 17 amino acids long. Germline V lookup: CDR1 SGDLS, CDR2 YYNGEE. The CDR3 bases are TGTGCCAGCAGCGTAGGCCCCTTTGTGGCTCGCACAGATACGCAGTATTTT. Protein: CASSVGPFVARTDTQYF.

This clonotype was recorded a few times. Since it is a stray read in a library aimed at alpha chains, this beta chain has a size that is not meaningful. The V gene is TRBV10-3, the J gene TRBJ2-5, with TRBD2 matching 11 bases. The CDR3 runs 14 residues. CDR1 ENHRY and CDR2 SYGVKD come from the germline V gene. With 3 bases clipped from V and 4 bases from J, the junction kept 1 base outside the gene matches. The chain's CDR3 is CAISDLAGGETQYF. CDR3 DNA sequence: TGTGCCATCAGTGACCTAGCGGGAGGAGAGACCCAGTACTTC.

As concerns this clonotype: A read error may explain this, as a much larger clone is one base away. In a library made to pick up alpha chains, this beta chain is a stray read with a size that means little. The genes are TRBV19 and TRBJ2-7; D remains unclear. This CDR3 comprises 13 residues. The V end lost 7 bases, the J end lost 4 bases, and 14 bases lay between the germline ends. Germline-derived CDR1 and CDR2 are LNHDA and SQIVND (reference sequence). CDR3: CASTAGWPYEQYF. The CDR3 DNA reads as TGTGCCAGTACCGCCGGGTGGCCTTACGAGCAGTACTTC.

For this clonotype: The library was built for alpha chains, so this beta chain is an off-target read and its size means little. The chain links TRBV6-5 to TRBJ2-3, with D perhaps matching TRBD1 (6 bases). CDR3 length: 16 amino acids. Trimming cost V 2 bases and J 2 bases, with 14 bases left between them. The germline V gene has CDR1 MNHEY and CDR2 SVGAGI. Here the CDR3 DNA reads TGTGCCAGCAGTTACGCGACCACAGGGAACACAGATACGCAGTATTTT. Translation: CASSYATTGNTDTQYF.

This clonotype was observed a few times. This beta chain represents an off-target read in a library built for alpha chains; its size is of limited meaning. The V gene is TRBV7-9, the J gene TRBJ2-3; perhaps D is TRBD1 or TRBD2 (6 bases each). Germline V gene sequence: CDR1 SEHNR, CDR2 FQNEAQ (reference sequence). V gave up 4 bases and J gave up 8 bases, with 25 bases separating them. This CDR3 comprises 17 residues. The CDR3 here is CASSSGDSTFNRGTQYF. CDR3 nucleotide sequence: TGTGCCAGCAGCTCAGGGGACTCTACTTTTAATCGGGGTACGCAGTATTTT.

This clonotype is medium-sized. This beta chain was picked up by a library intended for alpha chains and is off target, so its count carries little meaning. This chain uses TRBV11-2 with TRBJ1-1, with D hard to call. The CDR3 extends over 13 amino acids. Germline V gene sequence: CDR1 SGHAT, CDR2 FQNNGV. Trimming took off 3 bases at V and 1 base at J, with 6 bases between the two ends. The CDR3 coding sequence is TGTGCCAGCAGCTTCGACACGAACACTGAAGCTTTCTTT. Translated: CASSFDTNTEAFF.

This clonotype appeared many times. An end of the junction differs from the germline gene, which may be a read error. This beta chain represents an off-target read in a library built for alpha chains; its size is of limited meaning. The chain carries TRBV25-1 and TRBJ1-1; D is ambiguous. There are 15 residues in the CDR3. Germline V gives CDR1 MGHDK, CDR2 SYGVNS. In nucleotides, the CDR3 is TGTGACAGCAGCTCCCGTTCCCAGAGGAACACTGAAGCTTTCTTT. Encoded protein: CDSSSRSQRNTEAFF.

This clonotype is termed medium-sized. For a library built for alpha chains, this beta chain is a stray read; little rests on its size. The J gene is TRBJ1-2, the V gene TRBV3-1; unclear D gene. The CDR3 extends over 14 amino acids. The germline V gene has CDR1 LGHDT and CDR2 YNNKEL (reference sequence). Trimming stripped 0 bases from V and 2 bases from J, with 7 bases between. The DNA of the CDR3 is TGTGCCAGCAGCCAAGAGACGCCGAACTATGGCTACACCTTC. It yields the protein CASSQETPNYGYTF.

Sample share makes this clonotype medium-sized (0.01 to 0.1%). Because the library targeted alpha chains, this beta chain is an off-target read whose size means little. The J gene is TRBJ2-2, the V gene TRBV2, with D maybe TRBD1 (6 bases). Germline V gives CDR1 SNHLY, CDR2 FYNNEI. This CDR3 region has 13 residues. The germline V and J ends were trimmed by 6 bases and 4 bases, with 9 bases remaining between them. CDR3 in amino acids: CASSWTVTGELFF. The CDR3 DNA reads TGTGCCAGCAGCTGGACAGTCACCGGGGAGCTGTTTTTT.

About this clonotype: Because this beta chain is a stray read in a library intended to capture alpha chains, its abundance should not be given much weight. The CDR3 nucleotides are TGTGCCAGCAGTGTTCGAATGAACACTGAAGCTTTCTTT. This sequence encodes CASSVRMNTEAFF. The rearrangement uses TRBV2 and TRBJ1-1; no firm D call. V shed 4 bases and J shed 0 bases, with 6 bases lying between them. Germline CDR1 reads SNHLY; CDR2 reads FYNNEI. The CDR3 totals 13 residues.

In its sample, this clonotype is medium-sized. This beta chain is an off-target read within a library intended for alpha chains, so its frequency means little. This rearrangement joins TRBV10-3 to TRBJ2-3; D not certain. CDR1 is ENHRY and CDR2 is SYGVKD in the germline V gene. V shed 5 bases and J shed 2 bases, with 11 bases lying between them. The CDR3 has 14 residues. CDR3 loop: CAISTPRVTDTQYF. CDR3 nucleotide sequence: TGTGCCATCAGTACACCTCGAGTCACAGATACGCAGTATTTT.

This clonotype was counted at least ten times. The library was designed around alpha chains, so this beta chain is a stray read whose abundance carries little weight. V usage is TRBV18 and J usage is TRBJ1-2; D gene uncertain. Trimming took off 6 bases at V and 4 bases at J, with 9 bases between the two ends. In germline, CDR1 is KGHSH, CDR2 LQKENI. CDR3 length: 12 amino acids. The CDR3 region has the DNA TGTGCCAGCTCTCTTAACCCCTATGGCTACACCTTC. It codes for CASSLNPYGYTF.

This clonotype rates as medium-sized. The library was built for alpha chains, so this beta chain is an off-target read and its size means little. V gene TRBV29-1 combines with J gene TRBJ1-5; D is unclear. CDR1 is SQVTM, CDR2 ANQGSEA, per germline. V shed 4 bases and J shed 2 bases, with 12 bases lying between them. The CDR3 spans 14 residues. DNA of the CDR3: TGCAGCGTTGGAGGTGGTTCAGGCAATCAGCCCCAGCATTTT. Translation gives CSVGGGSGNQPQHF.

As for this clonotype: This beta chain came through as a stray read in a library set up for alpha chains, and its size says little. The V call is TRBV20-1, the J call TRBJ2-1, with 10 bases lining up with TRBD1. V gave up 8 bases and J gave up 3 bases; unmatched junction bases: 1. This CDR3 is built from 12 residues. Germline V gene sequence: CDR1 DFQATT, CDR2 SNEGSKA (reference sequence). CDR3 bases: TGCAGTTGGGACAGGGGCTACAATGAGCAGTTCTTC. Amino acids: CSWDRGYNEQFF.

Turning to this clonotype: This beta chain came through as a stray read in a library set up for alpha chains, and its size says little. The chain uses TRBV27 and TRBJ1-2; possibly TRBD1 for D (5 bases). The V end was cut by 0 bases, the J end by 8 bases, with 13 bases between. Germline CDR1 MNHEY, CDR2 SMNVEV (reference sequence). This CDR3 has 14 residues. This CDR3 reads CASSLSPGLSGYTF. CDR3 bases: TGTGCCAGCAGTTTATCGCCAGGGTTAAGCGGCTACACCTTC.

Judged by abundance, this clonotype is medium-sized. Within a library made for alpha chains, this beta chain is off target, and its count is uninformative. This chain links TRBV20-1 with TRBJ1-2, with D unresolved. The CDR3 spans 14 residues. The V end lost 0 bases, the J end lost 2 bases, and 10 bases lay between the germline ends. Germline CDR1 DFQATT, CDR2 SNEGSKA (reference sequence). CDR3 region: CSARDRGGNYGYTF. In DNA form, the CDR3 reads TGCAGTGCTAGAGATCGAGGAGGGAACTATGGCTACACCTTC.

This clonotype has more than one count but fewer than ten. Being off target in a library aimed at alpha chains, this beta chain has a size of little meaning. The chain links TRBV12-3 or TRBV12-4 to TRBJ2-3, with 7 bases identical to TRBD2. This CDR3 comprises 14 residues. V dropped 5 bases and J dropped 8; count of bases not matched to a gene: 10. The CDR3 loop reads CASSTRSGEGTQYF. DNA of the CDR3: TGTGCCAGCAGTACCCGCTCCGGGGAGGGTACGCAGTATTTT.

This clonotype was counted ten times or more. This beta chain lies outside the target of a library built for alpha chains; its clone size means little. The chain is built from TRBV6-6 and TRBJ2-7, with D perhaps matching TRBD2 (6 bases). The ends were cut back, 6 bases at V and 1 base at J, with 25 bases in the middle. The V gene's germline CDR1 is MNHNY and CDR2 SVGAGI (reference sequence). The CDR3 length is 18 residues. The CDR3 is CASSLGLIRGTVSYEQYF. The DNA of the CDR3 is TGTGCCAGCAGCCTGGGACTTATTAGGGGAACCGTTTCCTACGAGCAGTACTTC.

Concerning this clonotype: The library was designed around alpha chains, so this beta chain is a stray read whose abundance carries little weight. The chain combines TRBV20-1 with TRBJ2-5; D possibly corresponds to TRBD1 (6 bases). Germline V lookup: CDR1 DFQATT, CDR2 SNEGSKA (reference sequence). V lost 5 bases to trimming and J lost 5 bases, with 21 bases between them. The CDR3 runs 15 residues. In DNA form, the CDR3 reads TGCAGTGCTGGGGGCGGACACCTAACTGGGGAGACCCAGTACTTC. Translating it yields CSAGGGHLTGETQYF.

This clonotype is classed as medium-sized (0.01 to 0.1%). As an off-target read in a library built for alpha chains, this beta chain has a frequency of little significance. V is TRBV20-1 and J is TRBJ2-1, with a possible D match to TRBD2 (6 bases). The germline CDR1 and CDR2 sequences are DFQATT and SNEGSKA (reference sequence). This CDR3 has 14 residues. V was trimmed by 6 bases and J by 3 bases, leaving 15 bases between them. CDR3 nucleotides: TGCAGTGCCCACTGGGACTCCCTCTACAATGAGCAGTTCTTC. It specifies CSAHWDSLYNEQFF.

In this sample, this clonotype turned up many times. The size of this beta chain means little, since it is a stray read in a library made for alpha chains. J is TRBJ1-1 and V is TRBV24-1; D perhaps matches TRBD1 (5 bases). The CDR3 totals 17 residues. Trimming shortened V by 7 bases and J by 1 base, and 21 bases separated the two germline ends. CDR1 is KGHDR and CDR2 is SFDVKD in the germline V gene. The CDR3 sequence is CATRRGTGGAQNTEAFF. CDR3 nucleotides: TGTGCCACCAGAAGGGGAACGGGGGGAGCACAGAACACTGAAGCTTTCTTT.

This clonotype is categorized as medium-sized. The library was designed around alpha chains, so this beta chain is a stray read whose abundance carries little weight. The chain couples TRBV18 to TRBJ2-1; 7 bases align to TRBD1. The CDR3 extends over 15 amino acids. Germline V lookup: CDR1 KGHSH, CDR2 LQKENI. V lost 3 bases and J lost 0; bases outside the gene matches: 2. The CDR3 DNA sequence: TGTGCCAGCTCACCGACAGGGTTCTCCTACAATGAGCAGTTCTTC. Translating gives CASSPTGFSYNEQFF.

Within the sample, this clonotype is medium-sized (0.01 to 0.1%). Because the library targeted alpha chains, this beta chain is an off-target read whose size means little. The chain has TRBV2 and TRBJ1-1; 8 positions agree with TRBD1. Germline values: CDR1 SNHLY, CDR2 FYNNEI. The CDR3 loop spans 14 amino acids. V lost 6 bases and J lost 4; bases outside the gene matches: 7. CDR3 sequence: CASRAGGGGTEAFF. The CDR3, as DNA: TGTGCCAGCAGGGCAGGGGGCGGGGGCACTGAAGCTTTCTTT.